This TCR beta chain was recovered during a study of vaccination and CD4 T cells after COVID-19. Study in general: Once diagnosed, patients had post-COVID samples drawn a median about 100 days later (range 35 to 161). Whole-study results and caveats: Within the convalescent patients, a median approximately 86% of the SARS-CoV-2-reactive clones were ones that appeared only post-vaccination.

Germline V CDR1 and CDR2: ENHRY, SYGVKD. Trimming at V came to 5 bases and at J to 0 bases, leaving 3 bases not matched to a gene. The length of the CDR3 is 14 residues. Treatment meaning: roughly 11-day PBMC culture with coronavirus spike peptide pools or control peptides (ViraFEST assay). With the Oncomine TCR Beta short-read assay, DNA from cultured CD4+ T cells was sequenced. TCRdb re-called the PCR reads with MiXCR, one entry per CDR3 protein. The table lists about 18,000 distinct CDR3 sequences, about three fifths of them singletons. Of note for this clonotype: Its antigen is as yet unknown.

The V call is TRBV10-3, the J call TRBJ2-5, with 7 bases matching TRBD1. This TCR was recovered from a human donor who had recovered from COVID-19. The material sequenced was CD4+ T cells from blood, cultured in vitro. This CDR3 reads CAISNRGDQETQYF. The CDR3 DNA reads as TGTGCCATCAGTAACAGGGGAGACCAAGAGACCCAGTACTTC.